The next 3 T cell receptor beta chains were all read from a single sample in a study of cytomegalovirus exposure and HLA in healthy donors. In the PCR, 60 Vbeta and 13 Jbeta primers were used. Clones were read by immunoSEQ multiplex PCR, and TCRdb kept only the in-frame ones, dropping some. The table records under 200,000 clones, more than 80% of them present only once. What was sequenced was PBMCs. These receptors originate from a woman aged 25 to 45 in good health and CMV-seropositive.

Points on this clone: The same CDR3 can be traced to other DNA sequences in this sample. The chain joins TRBV2 to TRBJ2-7, with D perhaps matching TRBD1 (6 bases). CDR3 length: 14 residues. The germline V and J ends were trimmed by 2 bases and 0 bases, with 8 bases remaining between them. Germline loops: CDR1 SNHLY, CDR2 FYNNEI. The CDR3 bases are TGTGCCAGCAGTGAACAGGGGAGCTCCTACGAGCAGTACTTC. Its translation: CASSEQGSSYEQYF.

In this sample, this clone turned up many times. The V gene is TRBV5-1, the J gene TRBJ1-2, with D unresolved. The germline V and J ends were trimmed by 1 base and 0 bases, with 4 bases remaining between them. Germline CDR1 is SGHRS and CDR2 is YFSETQ. The CDR3 is made up of 13 amino acids. CDR3 amino acids: CASSLTANYGYTF. As DNA, the CDR3 is TGCGCCAGCAGCTTGACAGCTAACTATGGCTACACCTTC. Together with reference TRBV5-1 and TRBJ1-2, the CDR3 gives the full variable domain: KAGVTQTPRYLIKTRGQQVTLSCSPISGHRSVSWYQQTPGQGLQFLFEYFSETQRNKGNFPGRFSGRQFSNSRSEMNVSTLELGDSALYLCASSLTANYGYTFGSGTRLTVV.

This chain joins TRBV7-6 and TRBJ2-7, with D possibly being TRBD2 (7 bases). Germline lookup yields CDR1 SGHVS and CDR2 FNYEAQ. With 5 bases removed from V and 3 bases from J, the gap between germline ends came to 20 bases. The CDR3 is made up of 16 amino acids. The DNA for the CDR3 is TGTGCCAGCAGCCTCCTAGGGGGGGGCAATAGCTACGAGCAGTACTTC. Translating it yields CASSLLGGGNSYEQYF.